The rows below give T cell receptor beta chains drawn from one sample of a study of blood T cell repertoires in COVID-19. TCRdb keeps only in-frame clones here, not all; method: immunoSEQ multiplex PCR. The repertoire holds 20,000 to 25,000 clones, with roughly four fifths as singletons. Sequencing used peripheral blood. The receptor set was obtained from a man aged 70-80 years with acute or convalescent COVID-19. Both conserved end residues are trimmed from each CDR3. The order of the fields is CDR3 length, V gene, CDR3 protein.

>13|TRBV5-1
ASSPTGGMNYGYT
>12|TRBV19
ASSITGDNQPQH
>12|TRBV2
ASTGLANDNEQF
>11|TRBV6-4
ASSMNREETQY
>14|TRBV29-1
SVTFPSGGTQETQY
>13|TRBV19
ASSSGQGKGHEQY
>13|TRBV28
ASSIGTGTLYGYT
>9|TRBV18
ASSPGPEQY
>11|TRBV20-1
SASRRGNQPQH
>13|TRBV3-1/TRBV3-2
ASSQVGTGKPEAF
>12|TRBV7-9
ASSRASGGDEQY
>11|TRBV24-1
ATSASGGNIQY
>13|TRBV2
ASRRDGRPNEKLF
>10|TRBV15
ATSRGLTEAF
>14|TRBV28
ASSSLTSGSTDTQY